The clone carrying this TCR beta chain came up a few times. This sample was included in a study of radiation and T cells in renal cell carcinoma. Only in-frame clones appear in the TCRdb table, and some are missing; sequencing was by immunoSEQ multiplex PCR. The sample has some 130,000 clones; 88% are singletons. Indicated time point: blood 2 weeks post-SBRT. Treatment: 15 Gy SBRT to primary tumor, nephrectomy 4 weeks later. This CDR3 comprises 13 residues. The V end lost 8 bases, the J end lost 4 bases, and 14 bases lay between the germline ends. Germline-derived CDR1 and CDR2 are ENHRY and SYGVKD. Sample: blood, taken from a patient whose treatment included radiotherapy and nephrectomy. The receptor was derived from a woman in her 70s with renal cell carcinoma. V and J are TRBV10-3 and TRBJ2-5; tentative D call: TRBD1 (6 bases). CDR3 loop: CAIGIQGGETQYF. CDR3 DNA: TGTGCCATCGGCATACAGGGTGGAGAGACCCAGTACTTC.